This T cell receptor beta chain was captured in a study of T cells in localized non-small cell lung cancer. The study, taken as a whole, reports: Compared with tumor, uninvolved adjacent lung displayed greater T cell clonality, ranking highest overall. Tumor samples were not multi-region, leaving intratumor heterogeneity unexcluded. In adjacent lung, a median about 50 of the top 100 tumor clones were found.

From germline, CDR1 is SGHVS and CDR2 FNYEAQ. This CDR3 has 15 residues. V gave up 5 bases and J gave up 2 bases; unmatched junction bases: 7. This clone occurred once. As yet, its antigen is unknown. Profiled with immunoSEQ multiplex PCR; TCRdb holds only in-frame clones, not every one. The data show over 25,000 clones, about 90% seen once. The sample in question was PBMCs, obtained before any cancer treatment. The chain links TRBV7-6 to TRBJ1-1; 8 bases align to TRBD1. The source is a man aged 40 to 70 with stage II lung adenocarcinoma. The CDR3 protein is CASSPGQGSNTEAFF. Written as DNA, the CDR3 is TGTGCCAGCAGCCCCGGACAGGGATCAAACACTGAAGCTTTCTTT.